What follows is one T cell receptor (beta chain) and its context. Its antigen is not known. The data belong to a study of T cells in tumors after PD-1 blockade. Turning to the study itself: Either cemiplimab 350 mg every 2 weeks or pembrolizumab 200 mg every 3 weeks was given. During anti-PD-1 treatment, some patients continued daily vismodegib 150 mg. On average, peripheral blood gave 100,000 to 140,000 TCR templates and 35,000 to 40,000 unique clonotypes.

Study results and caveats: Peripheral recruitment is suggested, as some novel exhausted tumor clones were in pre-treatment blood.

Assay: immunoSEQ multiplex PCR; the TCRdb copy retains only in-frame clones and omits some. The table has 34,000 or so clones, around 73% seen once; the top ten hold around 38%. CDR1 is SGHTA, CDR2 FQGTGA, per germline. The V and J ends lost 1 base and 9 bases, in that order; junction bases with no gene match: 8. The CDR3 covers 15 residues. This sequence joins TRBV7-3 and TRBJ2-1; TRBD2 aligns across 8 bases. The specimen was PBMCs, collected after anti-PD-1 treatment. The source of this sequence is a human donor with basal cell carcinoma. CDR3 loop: CASSLNPGLVAEQFF. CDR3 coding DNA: TGTGCCAGCAGCTTAAACCCGGGACTAGTGGCTGAGCAGTTCTTC.